The T cell receptor beta chain under discussion was sequenced for a study of blood T cell repertoires in COVID-19. In the study overall: Material from acute and convalescent COVID-19 was sourced from the United States, Italy and Spain. From T cells, B-cell-depleted T cells, or PBMCs came the material, which was cDNA or gDNA.

Original processing notes: For nucleated cells, counts were estimated from reference gene primer amplification. Generated by immunoSEQ multiplex PCR, the TCRdb table keeps only in-frame clones and is missing some. The D gene and trimming were derived from the DNA, and the V and J assignments and clone size from that table. The table has around 120,000 clones, 80% to 90% seen once. Per the germline V gene, CDR1 is SGHTA and CDR2 is FQGTGA. This CDR3 contains 12 residues. Trimming took off 4 bases at V and 6 bases at J, with 6 bases between the two ends. This TCR was recovered from an elderly man with active or convalescent COVID-19. Material for sequencing was peripheral blood. This chain links TRBV7-3 with TRBJ2-2; no firm D call. CDR3 residues: CASSSVAGELFF. The CDR3 nucleotides read TGTGCCAGCAGCTCGGTTGCCGGGGAGCTGTTTTTT.